The T cell receptor (beta chain) under discussion was sequenced for a study of blood T cell repertoires in COVID-19 (TCRdb year 2020). Notes on the research overall: Samples from collaborators originated in the United States, Italy and Spain and spanned both the acute and convalescent phases of COVID-19. The prospective study material was composed of cDNA or gDNA derived from T cells, B-cell-depleted T cells, or PBMCs. The dataset comprised deeply sampled blood TCRbeta repertoires from subjects exposed to, actively infected with, or recovered from COVID-19. A freely available public database, intended as a resource for researchers studying the immune response to SARS-CoV-2, is where the repertoires were released. Samples were obtained from the ongoing ImmuneRACE study (first 160 participants) and from over 1,000 subjects provided by 6 global collaborators. The sample metadata nearly always contained a de-identified subject ID, COVID-19 status, age in years and sex. HLA class I and class II types, where available, came from metadata supplied by the sample provider rather than from assay-based typing.

What the work shows at the level of the full study, not this receptor alone: Clinical and demographic metadata were provided uncurated, with the amount varying by source and participant.

This clone showed up just once. The antigen it binds to is not known. Base qualities are missing; no much larger clone stands one base away. Participants in the prospective study were aged roughly 18 to 100 years, lived in about two dozen United States geographic areas, and enrolled through a virtual design. In the prospective study, cohorts were assigned on the basis of participant-reported clinical history obtained from a screening survey and a study questionnaire. Recovered participants in ImmuneRACE Cohort 3 were defined by two consecutive negative NP/OP PCR tests, clearance by a healthcare professional, or resolution of symptoms. In the prospective study, mobile phlebotomists collected whole blood, serum and a nasopharyngeal or oropharyngeal swab from each participant. Over a roughly two-month period, participants in the prospective study had the option of providing additional blood draws and questionnaires. Before DNA extraction, blood samples from the prospective study were shipped at room temperature or frozen.

TCRbeta CDR3 regions were amplified from genomic DNA using the immunoSEQ Assay, a bias-controlled multiplex PCR. Regarding the original processing steps: Nucleated cell counts per sample were estimated from amplification of reference gene primers within the assay. Sequence reads were collapsed and filtered to measure the absolute abundance of every unique TCRbeta CDR3 rearrangement. For each sample, productive Simpson clonality was calculated as the square root of Simpson's diversity index over productive rearrangements. TCRdb obtained this table from immuneACCESS and retained in-frame rearrangements with V and J assigned. These tables miss some clones; where compared with another copy, unresolved V genes account for less than half of the shortfall, and the remainder is unexplained. The D gene and trimming were derived from the DNA, and the V and J assignments and clone size from that table. This sample lists about 270,000 clones; 70% to 90% were detected once. The ten largest clones add up to about 14% of the sample.

From the germline V gene (reference sequence), CDR1 is MNHEY and CDR2 is SMNVEV. Taken from cysteine to phenylalanine, the CDR3 has 15 residues. The CDR3 DNA has 45 bases and is translated from base 1. Trimmed from V: 1 base; trimmed from J: 8 bases; junction bases lacking a gene match: 5. In this chain, TRBV27 is recombined with TRBJ1-2; 12 middle bases align to TRBD1. This sequence was found in a man aged 18 to 29 who had recovered from COVID-19. The sample taken for sequencing was PBMCs or T cells enriched from blood (not recorded which). CDR3 loop: CASSLLGQGALGYTF. The DNA sequence reads TGTGCCAGCAGTTTATTGGGACAGGGGGCGCTGGGCTACACCTTC.